What follows are 24 T cell receptor beta chains derived from one specimen sequenced in a study of blood T cell repertoires in COVID-19 (TCRdb year 2020). Library method: the immunoSEQ multiplex PCR assay. TCRdb carries this immuneACCESS record with in-frame sequences only. Its versions omit some clonotypes, under half of them owing to an unresolved V gene in the studies checked, with the rest unexplained. The sample has over 150,000 clones on record, about 87% of them singletons. The top ten clonotypes cover 3% to 4.5% of the sample. Sequenced sample: peripheral blood. Receptors originate from a woman in her sixties or seventies who had recovered from COVID-19.

V usage is TRBV6-2 or TRBV6-3 and J usage is TRBJ2-3; 7 positions match TRBD1. With V trimmed by 2 bases and J by 5 bases, 4 bases remained unmatched. Looked up from germline, CDR1 is MNHEY and CDR2 is SVGEGT. The CDR3 is 14 residues long. This chain's CDR3 is CASSYDRAGDTQYF. The DNA for the CDR3 is TGTGCCAGCAGTTACGACAGGGCCGGAGATACGCAGTATTTT.

The chain employs TRBV9 and TRBJ1-1; D is perhaps TRBD1 (5 bases). CDR1 and CDR2 (germline): SGDLS, YYNGEE. Trimming left V 2 bases short and J 0 bases short, with 11 bases between. This CDR3 has 15 residues. The CDR3, as DNA: TGTGCCAGCAGCGTCAGGGCTACGATGAACACTGAAGCTTTCTTT. Its translation: CASSVRATMNTEAFF.

The genes are TRBV18 and TRBJ2-3; 9 bases are shared with TRBD2. Germline CDR1 reads KGHSH; CDR2 reads LQKENI. The CDR3 has 14 amino acids. The junction had 2 bases not matched to a gene; V was cut back by 4 bases and J by 3 bases. CDR3 protein: CASSLSGGTDTQYF. Here the CDR3 DNA reads TGTGCCAGCTCACTTAGCGGGGGTACAGATACGCAGTATTTT.

This chain connects TRBV6-1 to TRBJ2-5; maybe TRBD1 (5 bases). Germline values: CDR1 MNHNS, CDR2 SASEGT. The CDR3 sequence is 16 residues long. The V end was cut by 2 bases, the J end by 7 bases, with 20 bases between. CDR3 DNA: TGTGCCAGCAGTGAATTGCAGGGCCCCTTTGGTTTGACCCAGTACTTC. As protein: CASSELQGPFGLTQYF.

The chain uses TRBV18 and TRBJ2-7; 8 positions match TRBD1. The CDR3 sequence is 15 residues long. Germline loops: CDR1 KGHSH, CDR2 LQKENI. Trimming at V came to 5 bases and at J to 2 bases, leaving 8 bases not matched to a gene. DNA of the CDR3: TGTGCCAGCTCAGCTGGACAGGGCACACCCTACGAGCAGTACTTC. It codes for CASSAGQGTPYEQYF.

The V gene is TRBV27, the J gene TRBJ1-2; tentative D call: TRBD1 (5 bases). This CDR3 contains 13 residues. The germline V gene has CDR1 MNHEY and CDR2 SMNVEV (reference sequence). Trimming pared 5 bases from V and 7 bases from J, leaving 14 bases between. This CDR3 reads CASSTMQGSGYTF. CDR3 nucleotides: TGTGCCAGCAGTACTATGCAGGGTAGTGGCTACACCTTC.

The V call is TRBV19, the J call TRBJ1-2, with 9 bases that match TRBD1. Germline loops: CDR1 LNHDA, CDR2 SQIVND (reference sequence). The junction had 11 bases not matched to a gene; V was cut back by 11 bases and J by 1 base. The CDR3 has 15 amino acids. CDR3 residues: CARTYRDRDNYGYTF. CDR3 in DNA: TGTGCCCGGACTTACCGGGACAGGGATAACTATGGCTACACCTTC.

Details on this clone: Compared with germline, one end of the junction differs, possibly owing to a read error. The chain is built from TRBV7-9 and TRBJ1-2; 8 nucleotides line up with TRBD1. The CDR3 consists of 12 residues. Germline values: CDR1 SEHNR, CDR2 FQNEAQ (reference sequence). The CDR3 DNA follows: TGTGCCAGCAGCTACTCCGGGACAGGACAATTCTTC. As protein: CASSYSGTGQFF.

The gene calls are TRBV30 and TRBJ1-5; possibly TRBD1 for D (6 bases). V was shortened by 1 base and J by 6 bases, with 10 bases between the two germline ends. The germline V gene encodes CDR1 GTSNPN and CDR2 SVGIG (reference sequence). This CDR3 has 13 residues. The CDR3 spells CAWSDRVSQPQHF. The DNA for the CDR3 is TGTGCCTGGAGTGACAGGGTGAGTCAGCCCCAGCATTTT.

The rearrangement uses TRBV5-1 and TRBJ2-1, with D possibly TRBD2 on 6 matching bases. Germline assignment: CDR1 SGHRS and CDR2 YFSETQ. V dropped 1 base and J dropped 5 bases, with 7 bases sitting between them. CDR3 length equals 13 residues. The CDR3 coding sequence is TGCGCCAGCAGCTTGTCGGGAGACAATGAGCAGTTCTTC. Amino acid sequence: CASSLSGDNEQFF. Using reference TRBV5-1 and TRBJ2-1 for the parts outside the CDR3, the full variable domain is KAGVTQTPRYLIKTRGQQVTLSCSPISGHRSVSWYQQTPGQGLQFLFEYFSETQRNKGNFPGRFSGRQFSNSRSEMNVSTLELGDSALYLCASSLSGDNEQFFGPGTRLTVL.

The rearrangement joins TRBV28 to TRBJ2-7; D possibly corresponds to TRBD1 (5 bases). This CDR3 has 15 amino acids. Germline loops: CDR1 MDHEN, CDR2 SYDVKM. V was cut by 5 bases and J by 4 bases, with 18 bases left in between. CDR3 in amino acids: CASSKGSPKGYEQYF. The CDR3 bases are TGTGCCAGCAGTAAGGGGTCCCCAAAGGGGTACGAGCAGTACTTC.

V gene TRBV5-6 combines with J gene TRBJ1-1, with no clear D. Trimming left V 1 base short and J 4 bases short, with 8 bases between. The CDR3 length is 13 residues. The germline V gene encodes CDR1 SGHDT and CDR2 YYEEEE. The CDR3 DNA follows: TGTGCCAGCAGCTTGCGGGGAGGCACTGAAGCTTTCTTT. Amino acid sequence: CASSLRGGTEAFF.

This chain links TRBV19 with TRBJ2-5; weak D call: TRBD1 (6 bases). This CDR3 comprises 14 residues. The ends were cut back, 4 bases at V and 5 bases at J, with 14 bases in the middle. CDR1 and CDR2 (germline): LNHDA, SQIVND (reference sequence). The CDR3, as DNA: TGTGCCAGTAGTAATACAGGGAGTTTGGAGACCCAGTACTTC. Its translation: CASSNTGSLETQYF.

The chain uses TRBV10-1 and TRBJ1-2, with 10 nucleotides matching TRBD1. The CDR3 runs 14 residues. Germline V gives CDR1 WNHNN, CDR2 SYGVQD (reference sequence). Germline trimming cut 7 bases from V and 4 bases from J; bases unmatched to any gene: 6. CDR3 sequence reads: CASNGTGASYGYTF. The DNA of the CDR3 is TGCGCCAGCAACGGGACAGGGGCGAGCTATGGCTACACCTTC.

The chain carries TRBV6-6 and TRBJ1-2; TRBD1 matches at 8 bases. The junction had 8 bases not matched to a gene; V was cut back by 6 bases and J by 8 bases. This CDR3 comprises 13 residues. Germline V gene sequence: CDR1 MNHNY, CDR2 SVGAGI (reference sequence). The CDR3 nucleotides read TGTGCCAGCAGGCGTGGACAGGGCCAGGGCTACACCTTC. Residues: CASRRGQGQGYTF.

The rearrangement uses TRBV6-1 and TRBJ2-5, with D maybe TRBD1 (5 bases). The CDR3 is made up of 13 amino acids. CDR1 and CDR2 from the germline V gene are MNHNS and SASEGT. Trimming removed 1 base at V and 7 bases at J, with 10 bases between. CDR3 residues: CASSEEQVGTQYF. The CDR3 nucleotides read TGTGCCAGCAGTGAAGAACAGGTCGGGACCCAGTACTTC.

The chain is built from TRBV2 and TRBJ2-5, with D unresolved. V lost 4 bases and J lost 0, with 6 bases in between. Per the germline V gene, CDR1 is SNHLY and CDR2 is FYNNEI. CDR3 length: 13 residues. The CDR3 DNA is TGTGCCAGCAGTGGCAACTACCAAGAGACCCAGTACTTC. Translation: CASSGNYQETQYF.

The V gene is TRBV11-1, the J gene TRBJ2-5, with D perhaps TRBD1 (6 bases). Trimming removed 5 bases from V and 0 bases from J, with 13 bases in between. CDR3 length: 15 residues. Germline V gene lookup returns CDR1 SGHAT and CDR2 FQDESV (reference sequence). CDR3 sequence: CASSQDGTNQETQYF. The CDR3 coding sequence is TGTGCCAGCAGCCAAGACGGGACAAACCAAGAGACCCAGTACTTC.

The chain employs TRBV11-2 and TRBJ2-3; TRBD2 agrees at 8 bases. Germline assignment: CDR1 SGHAT and CDR2 FQNNGV. This CDR3 contains 14 residues. V lost 4 bases and J lost 4; bases outside the gene matches: 4. Written as DNA, the CDR3 is TGTGCCAGCAGCTGGACTAGCAAAGCAGATACGCAGTATTTT. It codes for CASSWTSKADTQYF.

This clone has more than one count but fewer than ten. The chain joins TRBV28 to TRBJ2-2; a weak D match, TRBD2 (6 bases). The V gene's germline CDR1 is MDHEN and CDR2 SYDVKM. The CDR3 has 16 amino acids. Trimming removed 5 bases at V and 5 bases at J, with 18 bases between. The chain's CDR3 is CASSPHSGGVTGELFF. For the CDR3, the DNA is TGTGCCAGCAGTCCTCATTCGGGCGGGGTGACCGGGGAGCTGTTTTTT.

The chain recombines TRBV6-2 or TRBV6-3 with TRBJ1-5; D might be TRBD1 (6 bases). The CDR3 has 15 amino acids. The germline V and J ends were trimmed by 4 bases and 9 bases, with 19 bases remaining between them. Germline V gene data show CDR1 as MNHEY and CDR2 as SVGEGT. CDR3 region: CASSSYRVTGGPQHF. CDR3 nucleotides: TGTGCCAGCAGTTCGTACAGGGTTACGGGCGGGCCCCAGCATTTT.

The table lists this clone with a count of one. The chain carries TRBV9 and TRBJ2-6; 14 positions agree with TRBD2. The CDR3 totals 18 residues. Per germline, CDR1 SGDLS and CDR2 YYNGEE. V lost 0 bases, J lost 2 bases, and 1 base stayed unmatched. The CDR3: CASSVGLAGGPGANVLTF. The CDR3 region has the DNA TGTGCCAGCAGCGTAGGACTAGCGGGGGGGCCTGGGGCCAACGTCCTGACTTTC.

In DNA form, the CDR3 reads TGTGCCAGCAATCGGGACACCTCTGGGGCCAACGTCCTGACTTTC. Its protein product is CASNRDTSGANVLTF. The V and J genes are TRBV2 and TRBJ2-6; possible D gene TRBD1, 6 bases. Germline CDR1 and CDR2: SNHLY and FYNNEI. V lost 7 bases and J lost 0, with 10 bases in between. The CDR3 extends over 15 amino acids.

The CDR3 region is CASSRVDYGYTF. The CDR3 nucleotides read TGTGCCAGCAGCCGGGTGGACTATGGCTACACCTTC. The chain employs TRBV7-2 and TRBJ1-2; D is undetermined. CDR3 length: 12 amino acids. Germline CDR1 SGHTA, CDR2 FQGNSA. V lost 5 bases to trimming and J lost 3 bases, with 7 bases between them. The full variable domain, in which reference TRBV7-2 and TRBJ1-2 provide the parts outside the CDR3, is GAGVSQSPSNKVTEKGKDVELRCDPISGHTALYWYRQSLGQGLEFLIYFQGNSAPDKSGLPSDRFSAERTGGSVSTLTIQRTQQEDSAVYLCASSRVDYGYTFGSGTRLTVV.